Below are 16 T cell receptor beta chains sequenced from a single sample in a study of blood T cell repertoires in COVID-19. Sequenced by immunoSEQ multiplex PCR; TCRdb stores in-frame clones only, minus some. The table has some 120,000 clones, roughly 90% seen once. The sequenced material came from peripheral blood. These receptors all come from a man in his 60s with COVID-19, enrolled during active disease.

V usage is TRBV5-5 and J usage is TRBJ2-3; D not certain. The CDR3 has 14 residues. V was pared by 1 base and J by 0 bases, with 6 bases between. Per the germline V gene, CDR1 is SGHKS and CDR2 is YYEKEE (reference sequence). This CDR3 is CASSLSFSTDTQYF. CDR3 bases: TGTGCCAGCAGCTTGAGCTTTAGCACAGATACGCAGTATTTT.

The V and J genes are TRBV19 and TRBJ2-1, with 8 bases that match TRBD1. CDR1 is LNHDA, CDR2 SQIVND, per germline (reference sequence). The CDR3 consists of 14 residues. The V and J ends lost 5 bases and 8 bases, in that order; junction bases with no gene match: 8. In DNA, the CDR3 is TGTGCCAGTAGTGCCTCCAGGGGGCCGGATGAGCAGTTCTTC. Translated, it gives CASSASRGPDEQFF.

The V call is TRBV27, the J call TRBJ1-2, with TRBD1 matching 8 bases. V was clipped by 3 bases and J by 3 bases; unmatched bases: 0. The CDR3 runs 13 residues. Looked up from germline, CDR1 is MNHEY and CDR2 is SMNVEV (reference sequence). As DNA, the CDR3 is TGTGCCAGCAGTTTGACAGGGGACTATGGCTACACCTTC. Translation gives CASSLTGDYGYTF.

The CDR3 reads CASSQDAGEGKLFF. For the CDR3, the DNA is TGCGCCAGCAGCCAAGACGCGGGGGAAGGGAAACTGTTTTTT. The chain employs TRBV4-1 and TRBJ1-4; D possibly corresponds to TRBD1 (5 bases). Germline-derived CDR1 and CDR2 are MGHRA and YSYEKL. V was trimmed by 0 bases and J by 11 bases, leaving 13 bases between them. The CDR3 contains 14 residues.

The J gene is TRBJ2-5, the V gene TRBV6-5; no clear D. The germline V gene has CDR1 MNHEY and CDR2 SVGAGI. Deletions cut 0 bases from V and 2 bases from J, with 10 bases between. This CDR3 has 15 amino acids. The CDR3 DNA reads TGTGCCAGCAGTTACTCGCGCCGGAGTCAAGAGACCCAGTACTTC. Translated, it gives CASSYSRRSQETQYF.

The chain joins TRBV5-1 to TRBJ1-3; the match to TRBD1 covers 7 bases. Germline loops: CDR1 SGHRS, CDR2 YFSETQ. The CDR3 is 15 residues long. J was trimmed by 3 bases and V by 1 base; bases with no gene match: 4. CDR3 sequence reads: CASSLSTGVGNTIYF. Here the CDR3 DNA reads TGCGCCAGCAGCTTGAGTACAGGGGTTGGAAACACCATATATTTT.

This sequence joins TRBV7-3 and TRBJ2-2, with D tentatively TRBD2 (6 bases). The CDR3 contains 15 residues. With 5 bases removed from V and 0 bases from J, the gap between germline ends came to 10 bases. CDR1 is SGHTA and CDR2 is FQGTGA in the germline V gene. DNA of the CDR3: TGTGCCAGCAGCACCGGGAGCGCGAACACCGGGGAGCTGTTTTTT. Its protein product is CASSTGSANTGELFF.

This clone was seen more than once but under ten times. The chain employs TRBV5-1 and TRBJ2-2; 9 bases match TRBD2. Germline-derived CDR1 and CDR2 are SGHRS and YFSETQ. This CDR3 region has 15 residues. Trimming removed 3 bases from V and 5 bases from J; junction bases left unmatched: 5. The CDR3: CASSWSGGSTGELFF. CDR3 nucleotides: TGCGCCAGCAGCTGGAGCGGGGGGTCGACCGGGGAGCTGTTTTTT.

This clone has just a few counts. This chain uses TRBV7-9 with TRBJ1-1; perhaps TRBD1 as D (6 bases). Trimming left V 10 bases short and J 4 bases short, with 16 bases between. The CDR3 is 13 amino acids. Germline values: CDR1 SEHNR, CDR2 FQNEAQ (reference sequence). The CDR3 here is CATPGVLGTEAFF. The CDR3 bases are TGTGCCACCCCAGGGGTCCTCGGCACTGAAGCTTTCTTT.

CDR3 coding DNA: TGTGCCAGCAGCTTGTTAGGGAGCGACAATGAGCAGTTCTTC. Protein sequence: CASSLLGSDNEQFF. This chain uses TRBV5-8 with TRBJ2-1; tentatively, D is TRBD2 (5 bases). Germline V CDR1 and CDR2: SGHTS, YDEGEE. With 1 base removed from V and 5 bases from J, the gap between germline ends came to 10 bases. The CDR3 contains 14 residues.

The CDR3 DNA reads TGTGCCTGGAGTGACATTCCAGGGGGCCCCACTGAAGCTTTCTTT. Translation gives CAWSDIPGGPTEAFF. The genes are TRBV30 and TRBJ1-1; 8 bases line up with TRBD1. V shed 1 base and J 4 bases; nucleotides not matched to a gene: 8. CDR1 is GTSNPN and CDR2 is SVGIG in the germline V gene (reference sequence). CDR3 length: 15 residues.

V gene TRBV6-5 combines with J gene TRBJ1-1; D gene uncertain. Germline-derived CDR1 and CDR2 are MNHEY and SVGAGI. Trimming removed 0 bases from V and 4 bases from J, with 9 bases in between. There are 14 residues in the CDR3. The CDR3 sequence: CASSYSAGFTEAFF. The CDR3 DNA follows: TGTGCCAGCAGTTACTCAGCGGGGTTCACTGAAGCTTTCTTT.

The chain employs TRBV2 and TRBJ2-1; the D is unclear. The CDR3 totals 13 residues. Trimming removed 10 bases at V and 2 bases at J, with 12 bases between. CDR1 is SNHLY and CDR2 is FYNNEI in the germline V gene. Here the CDR3 DNA reads TGTGCCAACGCCCAGGATGCCTACAATGAGCAGTTCTTC. It yields the protein CANAQDAYNEQFF.

The gene calls are TRBV19 and TRBJ1-2; the D is unclear. CDR1 is LNHDA, CDR2 SQIVND, per germline (reference sequence). The CDR3 is made up of 9 amino acids. Trimming cost V 3 bases and J 14 bases, with 7 bases left between them. CDR3 coding DNA: TGTGCCAGTAGTATTACGGGTACCTTC. This sequence encodes CASSITGTF.

The genes are TRBV9 and TRBJ1-4; the D gene is possibly TRBD1 (5 bases). Germline V gene data show CDR1 as SGDLS and CDR2 as YYNGEE. This CDR3 is built from 14 residues. Trimming shortened V by 0 bases and J by 5 bases, and 8 bases separated the two germline ends. The DNA of the CDR3 is TGTGCCAGCAGCGTAGAACAGGTGAATGAAAAACTGTTTTTT. Protein sequence: CASSVEQVNEKLFF.

The chain's CDR3 is CASSPLTGTGEKLFF. Here the CDR3 DNA reads TGTGCCAGCAGCCCCCTTACCGGGACAGGCGAAAAACTGTTTTTT. This chain joins TRBV9 and TRBJ1-4; 8 positions agree with TRBD1. The CDR3 contains 15 residues. Germline lookup yields CDR1 SGDLS and CDR2 YYNGEE. J was trimmed by 8 bases and V by 4 bases; bases with no gene match: 10.